This is a list of T cell receptor beta chains from one sample in a study of metastatic and nonmetastatic thyroid tumors. TCRdb re-called the PCR reads through MiXCR. The sample consists of about 50,000 clones, approximately 22% of them appearing once. Material for sequencing was blood. The receptors were sampled from a female donor with papillary thyroid cancer or a benign thyroid nodule (not recorded which). Some clones in this sample may be carry-over from other donors' samples. Each CDR3 is given with its conserved first and last residue. A D gene is named only where the DNA matches it firmly. The listing skips clone size in some rows; elsewhere it reads once, few, many or a size class.

v_call	clone_size	d_call	j_call	cdr3_aa	cdr3_nt
TRBV3-1	many	NA	TRBJ1-4	CASSQDVDNEKLFF	TGTGCCAGCAGCCAAGATGTGGACAATGAAAAACTGTTTTTT
TRBV20-1	NA	NA	TRBJ2-3	CSAPPIGGSHTQYF	TGCAGTGCTCCCCCAATTGGCGGCTCCCATACACAGTATTTT
TRBV19	many	TRBD1	TRBJ2-3	CASSIGTGAYTDTQYF	TGTGCCAGTAGTATTGGGACAGGGGCATACACAGATACGCAGTATTTT
TRBV20-1	many	NA	TRBJ2-4	CSAEAHGGIQYF	TGCAGTGCTGAGGCACACGGGGGAATTCAGTACTTC
TRBV5-6	many	TRBD2	TRBJ2-7	CASSSEREGLEQYF	TGTGCCAGCAGCTCGGAGCGGGAGGGCCTCGAGCAGTACTTC
TRBV20-1	NA	TRBD2	TRBJ2-7	CSSQGKWTSLSRVQYF	TGCAGTTCTCAGGGCAAATGGACTAGCTTGAGTAGGGTGCAGTACTTC
TRBV28	many	NA	TRBJ2-3	CASSLSSRDTQYF	TGTGCCAGCAGTTTATCTTCCAGAGATACGCAGTATTTT
TRBV20-1	few	TRBD2	TRBJ2-7	CSAISDGLAGDREQYF	TGCAGTGCTATATCCGATGGACTAGCGGGAGATCGGGAGCAGTACTTC
TRBV19	many	NA	TRBJ2-2	CASSPYSGPRGHTGELFF	TGTGCCAGTAGTCCCTATTCCGGCCCAAGGGGTCACACCGGGGAGCTGTTTTTT
TRBV5-4	many	TRBD2	TRBJ2-7	CASRSGLAGFSEQYF	TGTGCCAGCAGATCTGGGCTAGCGGGGTTCTCCGAGCAGTACTTC
TRBV7-3	many	TRBD2	TRBJ2-2	CASSLKSSGVNTGELFF	TGTGCCAGCAGCTTAAAGTCTAGCGGGGTGAACACCGGGGAGCTGTTTTTT
TRBV18	many	NA	TRBJ2-3	CASSPLRDTDTQYF	TGTGCCAGCTCACCACTGCGGGACACAGATACGCAGTATTTT
TRBV28	many	NA	TRBJ1-2	CASSFGRERGYTF	TGTGCCAGCAGTTTTGGGCGGGAACGGGGCTACACCTTC
TRBV2	many	NA	TRBJ1-1	CAGSPFEGKVTEAFF	TGTGCCGGATCCCCGTTCGAGGGGAAGGTCACTGAAGCTTTCTTT
TRBV7-8	many	NA	TRBJ1-1	CASSLKQTTEAFF	TGTGCCAGCAGCTTAAAACAAACCACTGAAGCTTTCTTT
TRBV4-1	many	TRBD2	TRBJ2-1	CASSQGLAGLIYYNEQFF	TGCGCCAGCAGCCAGGGACTAGCGGGCCTCATCTACTACAATGAGCAGTTCTTC
TRBV27	many	NA	TRBJ1-4	CASSLSQGFEKLFF	TGTGCCAGCAGTTTATCGCAGGGCTTTGAAAAACTGTTTTTT
TRBV24-1	many	NA	TRBJ2-3	CATSDPPGEGKDTQYF	TGTGCCACCAGTGACCCCCCCGGCGAGGGCAAAGATACGCAGTATTTT
TRBV3-1	many	TRBD2	TRBJ2-2	CASSSRGSSNTGELFF	TGTGCCAGCAGCTCACGCGGGAGTTCGAACACCGGGGAGCTGTTTTTT
TRBV28	many	TRBD1	TRBJ1-2	CASSDRKGGDYGYTF	TGTGCCAGCAGCGACCGCAAAGGGGGCGACTATGGCTACACCTTC
TRBV18	many	NA	TRBJ1-1	CASSPSGNTEAFF	TGTGCCAGCTCACCTTCAGGGAACACTGAAGCTTTCTTT
TRBV5-1	many	TRBD1	TRBJ1-4	CASSLGETGVANEKLFF	TGCGCCAGCAGCCTGGGAGAGACAGGGGTGGCTAATGAAAAACTGTTTTTT
TRBV6-1	many	NA	TRBJ1-1	CASSEALDTEAFF	TGTGCCAGCAGTGAAGCGCTTGATACTGAAGCTTTCTTT
TRBV6-5	many	NA	TRBJ2-3	CASSYVGQGADTQYF	TGTGCCAGCAGTTACGTCGGGCAGGGTGCAGATACGCAGTATTTT
TRBV7-2	many	TRBD1	TRBJ1-2	CASSLRDRPNYGYTF	TGTGCCAGCAGCCTGAGGGACAGGCCTAACTATGGCTACACCTTC
TRBV19	many	NA	TRBJ1-1	CASIGQDLRTEAFF	TGTGCCAGTATAGGCCAGGACCTGAGGACTGAAGCTTTCTTT
TRBV20-1	NA	NA	TRBJ1-1	CSATPRIMNTEALF	TGCAGTGCTACACCCAGGATCATGAACACTGAAGCTCTCTTT
TRBV7-9	many	TRBD1	TRBJ1-1	CASRRQGRRMNTEAFF	TGTGCCAGCCGAAGACAGGGGAGGCGAATGAACACTGAAGCTTTCTTT
TRBV2	many	TRBD1	TRBJ1-5	CASGGLGQASQPQHF	TGTGCCAGTGGGGGGCTTGGACAGGCGAGTCAGCCCCAGCATTTT
TRBV19	many	NA	TRBJ1-4	CASFGIGEKLFF	TGTGCCAGTTTCGGGATAGGTGAAAAACTGTTTTTT
TRBV6-5	many	TRBD1	TRBJ2-1	CASSNYQGAGHNEQFF	TGTGCCAGCAGTAACTATCAGGGGGCGGGGCACAATGAGCAGTTCTTC
TRBV6-2/TRBV6-3	NA	NA	TRBJ1-6	CASSLTRDSPLKF	TGTGCCAGCAGTCTCACCCGGGATTCACCCCTCAAATTT
TRBV7-2	NA	NA	TRBJ2-7	CASSLSGSYEQYF	TGTGCCAGCAGCTTATCAGGGTCCTACGAGCAGTACTTC
TRBV6-2/TRBV6-3	many	TRBD1	TRBJ1-2	CASSAQGVYGYTF	TGTGCCAGCAGTGCTCAGGGGGTCTATGGCTACACCTTC
TRBV2	many	TRBD1	TRBJ1-4	CASTTQGGGQEKLFF	TGTGCCAGCACCACCCAGGGGGGAGGACAGGAAAAACTGTTTTTT
TRBV13	many	TRBD1	TRBJ2-5	CASSHSGQGGETQYF	TGTGCCAGCAGCCATTCGGGACAGGGTGGAGAGACCCAGTACTTC
TRBV5-6	few	NA	TRBJ2-5	CASSLEETQYF	TGTGCCAGCAGCTTAGAAGAGACCCAGTACTTC
TRBV6-1	many	NA	TRBJ2-7	CASRPILDYEQYF	TGTGCCAGCAGGCCGATCCTGGACTACGAGCAGTACTTC
TRBV5-1	many	NA	TRBJ2-2	CASSLGTTAGELFF	TGCGCCAGCAGCTTAGGGACAACCGCCGGGGAGCTGTTTTTT
TRBV28	many	TRBD1	TRBJ1-3	CASGQGRNTIYF	TGTGCCAGCGGACAGGGACGAAACACCATATATTTT
TRBV6-1	NA	NA	TRBJ1-6	CASSPSRTVHSPLHF	TGTGCCAGCAGTCCATCCCGGACAGTCCATTCACCCCTCCACTTT
TRBV6-1	many	TRBD1	TRBJ1-5	CASSLQGIQPQHF	TGTGCCAGCAGTCTACAGGGGATCCAGCCCCAGCATTTT
TRBV4-1	many	NA	TRBJ2-7	CASSQGGGSTYEQYF	TGCGCCAGCAGCCAAGGGGGGGGCAGTACCTACGAGCAGTACTTC
TRBV20-1	many	NA	TRBJ1-4	CSASATNEKLFF	TGCAGTGCTAGTGCAACTAATGAAAAACTGTTTTTT
TRBV28	many	TRBD2	TRBJ2-2	CASSRLAGNTGELFF	TGTGCCAGCAGCAGACTAGCGGGCAACACCGGGGAGCTGTTTTTT
TRBV6-1	many	TRBD1	TRBJ2-7	CASRRTGGPYEQYF	TGTGCCAGCAGGCGGACAGGGGGGCCCTACGAGCAGTACTTC
TRBV28	many	TRBD1	TRBJ2-1	CASTLDRANNEQFF	TGTGCCAGCACTCTAGACAGGGCTAACAATGAGCAGTTCTTC
TRBV19	many	NA	TRBJ1-5	CASIGRVGPQHF	TGTGCCAGTATTGGGAGGGTGGGGCCCCAGCATTTT
TRBV20-1	many	NA	TRBJ2-5	CSEGGQNQETQYF	TGCAGTGAGGGGGGGCAAAATCAAGAGACCCAGTACTTC
TRBV15	many	NA	TRBJ1-2	CATSRGREEYGYTF	TGTGCCACCAGCAGAGGACGGGAAGAATATGGCTACACCTTC
TRBV19	many	NA	TRBJ2-7	CASSWGPSSYEQYF	TGTGCCAGTAGTTGGGGCCCAAGCTCCTACGAGCAGTACTTC
TRBV15	NA	NA	TRBJ2-2	CATSRDARGAGDLFF	TGTGCCACCAGCAGAGACGCCAGGGGGGCCGGGGATCTGTTTTTT
TRBV5-6	many	NA	TRBJ2-7	CASSRTAGEQYF	TGTGCCAGTTCTCGGACCGCTGGGGAGCAGTACTTC
TRBV19	many	NA	TRBJ1-1	CASSISWNTEAFF	TGTGCCAGTAGTATCTCCTGGAACACTGAAGCTTTCTTT
TRBV4-1	many	TRBD1	TRBJ1-2	CASTGTGLFYGYTF	TGCGCCAGCACCGGGACAGGGCTATTCTATGGCTACACCTTC
TRBV6-1	many	NA	TRBJ2-7	CASIGNTGIEQYF	TGTGCCAGCATCGGGAACACAGGGATCGAGCAGTACTTC
TRBV24-1	many	NA	TRBJ2-6	CATSDLSNVLTF	TGTGCCACCAGTGACCTCAGCAACGTCCTGACTTTC
TRBV20-1	many	NA	TRBJ1-1	CSASNGGLNTEAFF	TGCAGTGCTAGTAACGGGGGCCTGAACACTGAAGCTTTCTTT
TRBV12-3/TRBV12-4	many	NA	TRBJ2-3	CASTMRAGHTDTQYF	TGTGCCAGCACTATGAGAGCGGGACACACAGATACGCAGTATTTT
TRBV5-4	many	NA	TRBJ2-1	CASSQGTNNEQFF	TGTGCCAGCAGCCAAGGGACAAACAATGAGCAGTTCTTC